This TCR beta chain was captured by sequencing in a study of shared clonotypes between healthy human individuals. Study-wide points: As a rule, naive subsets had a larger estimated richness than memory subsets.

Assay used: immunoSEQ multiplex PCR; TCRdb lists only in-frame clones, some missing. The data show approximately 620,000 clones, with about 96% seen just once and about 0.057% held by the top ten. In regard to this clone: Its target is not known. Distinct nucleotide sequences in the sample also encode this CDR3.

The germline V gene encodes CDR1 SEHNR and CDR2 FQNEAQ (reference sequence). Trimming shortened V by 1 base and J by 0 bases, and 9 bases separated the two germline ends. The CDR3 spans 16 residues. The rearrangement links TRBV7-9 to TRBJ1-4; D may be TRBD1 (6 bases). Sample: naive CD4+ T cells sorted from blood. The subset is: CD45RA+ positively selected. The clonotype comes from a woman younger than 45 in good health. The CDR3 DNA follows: TGTGCCAGCAGCTTAGGACAGGCTGCAACTAATGAAAAACTGTTTTTT. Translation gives CASSLGQAATNEKLFF.